The text below deals with one T cell receptor beta chain. The antigen is unknown. This record comes from a study of T cell responses to AZD1222 COVID-19 vaccine. Study conclusions and caveats: Just a handful of AZD1222 recipients tested seropositive at baseline.

The repertoire was sequenced with immunoSEQ multiplex PCR; TCRdb's copy has only in-frame clones and lacks some. The table shows some 190,000 clones, with just over 90% occurring only once. The germline gives CDR1 MNHEY, CDR2 SVGAGI. CDR3 length equals 16 residues. Trimming removed 0 bases from V and 0 bases from J, with 12 bases in between. The sequence came from an adult who received the AZD1222 COVID-19 vaccine. The chain employs TRBV6-5 and TRBJ2-7; no definite D call. The source material was peripheral blood, sampled 28 days after the second AZD1222 dose. The CDR3 sequence is CASSYSSGSISYEQYF. DNA for the CDR3: TGTGCCAGCAGTTACTCGAGTGGGTCTATCTCCTACGAGCAGTACTTC.